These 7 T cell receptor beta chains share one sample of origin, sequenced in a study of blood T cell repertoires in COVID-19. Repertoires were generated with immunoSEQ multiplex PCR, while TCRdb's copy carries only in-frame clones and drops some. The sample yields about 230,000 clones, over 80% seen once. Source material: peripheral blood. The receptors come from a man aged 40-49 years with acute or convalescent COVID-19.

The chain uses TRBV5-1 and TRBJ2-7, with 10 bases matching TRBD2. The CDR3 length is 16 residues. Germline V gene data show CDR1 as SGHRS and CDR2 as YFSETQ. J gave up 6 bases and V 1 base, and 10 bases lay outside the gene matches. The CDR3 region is CASSLKLAGDFREQYF. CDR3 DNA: TGCGCCAGCAGCTTGAAGCTAGCGGGAGATTTTCGCGAGCAGTACTTC. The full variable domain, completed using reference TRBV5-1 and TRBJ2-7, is KAGVTQTPRYLIKTRGQQVTLSCSPISGHRSVSWYQQTPGQGLQFLFEYFSETQRNKGNFPGRFSGRQFSNSRSEMNVSTLELGDSALYLCASSLKLAGDFREQYFGPGTRLTVT.

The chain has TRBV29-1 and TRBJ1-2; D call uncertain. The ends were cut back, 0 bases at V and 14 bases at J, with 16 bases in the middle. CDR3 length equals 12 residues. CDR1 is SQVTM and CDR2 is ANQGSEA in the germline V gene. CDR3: CSVEDRVGLRTF. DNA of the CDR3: TGCAGCGTTGAAGATCGGGTCGGATTGAGGACCTTC.

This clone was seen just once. The CDR3 DNA reads as TGTGCCATCAGTGAAATAACAGGGGTCAATGAGCAGTTCTTC. Translated, it gives CAISEITGVNEQFF. The gene calls are TRBV10-3 and TRBJ2-1; 7 positions match TRBD1. Germline V gene data show CDR1 as ENHRY and CDR2 as SYGVKD. This CDR3 has 14 residues. The V segment lost 3 bases and the J segment 6 bases; nucleotides outside the gene matches: 5.

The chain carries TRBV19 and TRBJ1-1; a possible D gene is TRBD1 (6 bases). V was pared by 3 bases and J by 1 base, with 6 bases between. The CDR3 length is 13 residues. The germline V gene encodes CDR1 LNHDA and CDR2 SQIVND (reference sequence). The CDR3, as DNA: TGTGCCAGTAGTATGGGACAGAACACTGAAGCTTTCTTT. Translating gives CASSMGQNTEAFF.

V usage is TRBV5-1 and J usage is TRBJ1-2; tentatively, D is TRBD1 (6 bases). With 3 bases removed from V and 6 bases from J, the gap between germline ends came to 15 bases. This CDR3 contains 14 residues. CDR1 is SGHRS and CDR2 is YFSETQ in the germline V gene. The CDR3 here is CASSSEGGFNGYTF. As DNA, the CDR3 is TGCGCCAGCAGCTCAGAAGGGGGATTCAATGGCTACACCTTC.

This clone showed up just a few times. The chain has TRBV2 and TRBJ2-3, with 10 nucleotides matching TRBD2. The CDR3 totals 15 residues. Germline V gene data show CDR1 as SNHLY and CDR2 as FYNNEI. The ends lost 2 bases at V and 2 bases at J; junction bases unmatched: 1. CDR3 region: CASSETSGVTDTQYF. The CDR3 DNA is TGTGCCAGCAGTGAAACTAGCGGGGTCACAGATACGCAGTATTTT.

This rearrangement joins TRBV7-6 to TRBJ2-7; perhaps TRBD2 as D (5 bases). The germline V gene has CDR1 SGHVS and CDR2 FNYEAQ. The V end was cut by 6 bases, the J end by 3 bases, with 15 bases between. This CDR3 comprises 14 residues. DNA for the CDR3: TGTGCCAGCAGTCAAACCTCTAGCCTCTACGAGCAGTACTTC. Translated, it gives CASSQTSSLYEQYF.